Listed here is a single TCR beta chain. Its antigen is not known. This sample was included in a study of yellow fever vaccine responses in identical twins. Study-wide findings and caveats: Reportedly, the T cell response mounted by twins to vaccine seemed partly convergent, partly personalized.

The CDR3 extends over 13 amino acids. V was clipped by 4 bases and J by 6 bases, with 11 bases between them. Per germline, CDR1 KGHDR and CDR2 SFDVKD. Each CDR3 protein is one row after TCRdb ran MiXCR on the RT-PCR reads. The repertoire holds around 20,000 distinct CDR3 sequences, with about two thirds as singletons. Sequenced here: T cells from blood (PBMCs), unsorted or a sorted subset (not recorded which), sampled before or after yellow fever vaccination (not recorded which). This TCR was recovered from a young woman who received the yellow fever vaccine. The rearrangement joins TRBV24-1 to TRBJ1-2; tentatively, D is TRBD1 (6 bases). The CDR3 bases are TGTGCCACCAGTGACCCTGGGACACATGGCTACACCTTC. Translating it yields CATSDPGTHGYTF.